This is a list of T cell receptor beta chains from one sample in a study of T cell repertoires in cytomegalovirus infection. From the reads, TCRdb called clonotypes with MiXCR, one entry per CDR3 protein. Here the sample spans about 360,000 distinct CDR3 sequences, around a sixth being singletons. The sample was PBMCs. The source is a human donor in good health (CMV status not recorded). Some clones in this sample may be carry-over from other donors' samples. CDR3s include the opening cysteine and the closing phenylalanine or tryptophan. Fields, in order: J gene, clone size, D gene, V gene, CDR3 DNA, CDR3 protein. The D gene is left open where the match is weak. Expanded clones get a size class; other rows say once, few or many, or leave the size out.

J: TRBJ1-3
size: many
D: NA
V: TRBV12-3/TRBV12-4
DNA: TGTGCCAGCAGTTTTGGGCTGAACTCTGGAAACACCATATATTTT
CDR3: CASSFGLNSGNTIYF

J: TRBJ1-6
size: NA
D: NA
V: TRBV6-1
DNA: TGTGCCAGCAGTGAACGGGTGCGAGCAACTAATTCACCCCTCCACTTT
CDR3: CASSERVRATNSPLHF

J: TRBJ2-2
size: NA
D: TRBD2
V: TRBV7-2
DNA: TGTGCCAGCAGTTCAAGCGGGGGTGACACCGGGGAGCTGTTTTTT
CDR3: CASSSSGGDTGELFF

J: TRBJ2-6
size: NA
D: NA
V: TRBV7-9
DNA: TGTGCCAGCAGCCCCGGGGCAGCTGGGGCCAACGTCCTGACTTTC
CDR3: CASSPGAAGANVLTF

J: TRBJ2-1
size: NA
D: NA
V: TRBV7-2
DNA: TGTGCCAGCAGCCCACAGGACAATGAGCAGTTCTTC
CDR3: CASSPQDNEQFF

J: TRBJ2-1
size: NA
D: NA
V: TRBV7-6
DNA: TGTGCCAGCAGCTCACTAGCCGGGGCCAACAATGAGCAGTTCTTC
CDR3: CASSSLAGANNEQFF

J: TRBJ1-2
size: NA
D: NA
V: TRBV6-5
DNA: TGTGCCAGCAGTTACTCGATGTCTGGTAGGGTCGCTGGCTACACCTTC
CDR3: CASSYSMSGRVAGYTF

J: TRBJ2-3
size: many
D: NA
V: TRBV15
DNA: TGTGCCACCAGCAGAGAACGGGGGTTGGTAGATACGCAGTATTTT
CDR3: CATSRERGLVDTQYF

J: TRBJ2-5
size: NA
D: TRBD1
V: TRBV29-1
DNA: TGCAGCGTTGCAGGGGGCTCGGAGACCCAGTACTTC
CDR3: CSVAGGSETQYF

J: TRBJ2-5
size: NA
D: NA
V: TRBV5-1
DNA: TGCGCCAGCAGCTTGGTATCTGAATTTCAAGAGACCCAGTACTTC
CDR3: CASSLVSEFQETQYF

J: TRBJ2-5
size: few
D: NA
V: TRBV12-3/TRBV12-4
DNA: TGTGCCAGCAGTTCATCCCCAGGGAGGGAGACCCAGTACTTC
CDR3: CASSSSPGRETQYF

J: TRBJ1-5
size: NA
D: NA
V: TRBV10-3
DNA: TGTGCCATCAGTGGGGGATTAAGAGGGGGTAGCAATCAGCCCCAGCATTTT
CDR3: CAISGGLRGGSNQPQHF

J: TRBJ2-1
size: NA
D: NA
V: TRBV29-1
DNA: TGCAGCGTTGGGGGGGCGAGTGAGCAGTTCTTC
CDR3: CSVGGASEQFF

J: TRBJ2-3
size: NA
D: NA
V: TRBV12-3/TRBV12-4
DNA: TGTGCCAGCTGTACTCGGGTAGATACGCAGTATTTT
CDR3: CASCTRVDTQYF

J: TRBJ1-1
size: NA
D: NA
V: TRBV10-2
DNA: TGCGCCAGCACAGTGGGCGCGGAGACTGAAGCTTTCTTT
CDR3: CASTVGAETEAFF

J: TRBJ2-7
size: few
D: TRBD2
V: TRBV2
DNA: TGTGCCAGCAGTGTGGTTGCTAGCGGTTACGAGCAGTACTTC
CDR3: CASSVVASGYEQYF

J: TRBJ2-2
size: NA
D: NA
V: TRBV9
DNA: TGTGCCAGCACCTTGGGACTTGACAGGGGAGGGTCCGGGGAGCTGTTTTTT
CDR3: CASTLGLDRGGSGELFF

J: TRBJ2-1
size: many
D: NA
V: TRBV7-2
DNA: TGTGCCAGCAGTCATATGCGGGGCACAGGGACCGGGGATGAGCAGTTCTTC
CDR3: CASSHMRGTGTGDEQFF

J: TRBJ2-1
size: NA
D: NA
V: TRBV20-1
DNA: TGCAGTGCTAACCTAGAGGCGAATGAGCAGTTCTTC
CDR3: CSANLEANEQFF

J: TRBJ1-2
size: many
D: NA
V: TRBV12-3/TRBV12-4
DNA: TGTGCCAGCAGTTTTCAAAGAGGGCGGGTGGCTGGCTACACCTTC
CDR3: CASSFQRGRVAGYTF

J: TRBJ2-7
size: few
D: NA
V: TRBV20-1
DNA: TGCAGTGCTAGTAACCCAAGCTACGAGCAGTACTTC
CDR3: CSASNPSYEQYF

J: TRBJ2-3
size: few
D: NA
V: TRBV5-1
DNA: TGCGCCAGCAGCTTGGCCTTAGGACAGAGCACAGATACGCAGTATTTT
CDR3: CASSLALGQSTDTQYF

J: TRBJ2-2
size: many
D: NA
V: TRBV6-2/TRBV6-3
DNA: TGTGCCAGCAGACCGGGACTCACAACCGGGGAGCTGTTTTTT
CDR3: CASRPGLTTGELFF

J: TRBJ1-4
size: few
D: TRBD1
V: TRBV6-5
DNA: TGTGCCAGCAGGGGGACAGGGACGGGAGAAAAACTGTTTTTT
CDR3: CASRGTGTGEKLFF

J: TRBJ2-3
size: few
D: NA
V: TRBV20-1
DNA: TGCAGTGCTAGCCCCGGACCATTGGATACGCAGTATTTT
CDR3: CSASPGPLDTQYF

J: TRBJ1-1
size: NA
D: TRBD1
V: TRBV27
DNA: TGTGCCAGCAGTAGAACCAGGGACAGGGAAATTTACACTGAAGCTTTCTTT
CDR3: CASSRTRDREIYTEAFF

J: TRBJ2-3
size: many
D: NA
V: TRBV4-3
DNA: TGCGCCAGCAGCCAAGATATCACTAGCACAGATACGCAGTATTTT
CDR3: CASSQDITSTDTQYF

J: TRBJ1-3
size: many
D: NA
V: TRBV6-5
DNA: TGTGCCAGCAGTTCAGCCGGAAACACCATATATTTT
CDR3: CASSSAGNTIYF

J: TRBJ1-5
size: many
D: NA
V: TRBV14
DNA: TGTGCCAGCAGCCCCGGGCGGAAGGACAGAGGCAATCAGCCCCAGCATTTT
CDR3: CASSPGRKDRGNQPQHF

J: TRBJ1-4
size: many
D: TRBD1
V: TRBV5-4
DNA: TGTGCCAGCAGCGTAACCGGGACAGAGTATGAAAAACTGTTTTTT
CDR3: CASSVTGTEYEKLFF

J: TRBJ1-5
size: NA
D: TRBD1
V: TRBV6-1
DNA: TGTGCCGGGGGACAGCTCAATCAGCCCCAGCATTTT
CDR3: CAGGQLNQPQHF

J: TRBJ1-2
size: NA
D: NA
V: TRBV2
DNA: TGTGCCAGCAGGGAGGGGGGAGGTAGCTATGGCTACACCTTC
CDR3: CASREGGGSYGYTF

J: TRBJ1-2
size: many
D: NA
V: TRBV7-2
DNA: TGTGCCAGCAGCTTAGTTTTGGGGGCGGGCGGCTACACCTTC
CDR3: CASSLVLGAGGYTF

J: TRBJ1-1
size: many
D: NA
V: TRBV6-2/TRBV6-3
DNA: TGTGCCAGCAGTTTTGGTCGAAAAGCTTTCTTT
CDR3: CASSFGRKAFF

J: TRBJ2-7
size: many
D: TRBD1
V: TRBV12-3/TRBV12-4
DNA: TGTGCCAGCAGTCGGGGACAGGGTGACGAGCAGTACTTC
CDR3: CASSRGQGDEQYF

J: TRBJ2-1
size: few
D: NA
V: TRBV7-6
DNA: TGTGCCAGCAGCTTAGCCGGGGTGGGTGACAATGAGCAGTTCTTC
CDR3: CASSLAGVGDNEQFF

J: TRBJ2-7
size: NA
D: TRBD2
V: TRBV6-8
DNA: TGTGCCAGCAGTCCTACTAGCGGGAGGCCCAGGTACGAGCAGTACTTC
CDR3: CASSPTSGRPRYEQYF

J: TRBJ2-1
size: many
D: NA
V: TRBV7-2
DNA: TGTGCCAGCAGCTCCGGGGTAGTAAGGGAGCAGTTCTTC
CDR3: CASSSGVVREQFF

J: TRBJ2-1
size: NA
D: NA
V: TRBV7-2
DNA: TGTGCCAGCAGCTTAGGGCCCCCCACGGTGGAGGGGTTCTTC
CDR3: CASSLGPPTVEGFF

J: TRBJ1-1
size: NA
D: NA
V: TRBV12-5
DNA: TGTGCTAGTGGTACAAAAGGGAGTGTAGGTGAAGCTTTCTTT
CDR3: CASGTKGSVGEAFF

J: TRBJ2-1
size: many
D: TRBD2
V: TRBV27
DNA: TGTGCCAGTACCCCCGGGACTAAACCCTCTAATGAGCAGTTCTTC
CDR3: CASTPGTKPSNEQFF

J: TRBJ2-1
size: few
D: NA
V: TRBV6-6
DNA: TGTGCCAGCAGCCGAAACCCCCTTAACTCCTACAATGAGCAGTTCTTC
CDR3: CASSRNPLNSYNEQFF

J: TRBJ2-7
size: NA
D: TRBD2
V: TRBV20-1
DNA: TGCAGTGCTAGAGACTCTAGCGGGACAAACTACGAGCAGTACTTC
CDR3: CSARDSSGTNYEQYF

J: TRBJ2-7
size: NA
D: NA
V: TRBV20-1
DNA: TGCAGTGCTAGTGTCCCGGGGGACTACGAGCAGTACTTC
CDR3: CSASVPGDYEQYF

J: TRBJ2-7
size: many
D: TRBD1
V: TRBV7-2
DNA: TGTGCCAGCAGCCATAACCCGGGACAGGGCTACGAGCAGTACTTC
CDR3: CASSHNPGQGYEQYF

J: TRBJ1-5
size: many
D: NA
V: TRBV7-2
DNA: TGTGCCAGCAGCTTAACAGGACTACACAATCAGCCCCAGCATTTT
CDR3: CASSLTGLHNQPQHF

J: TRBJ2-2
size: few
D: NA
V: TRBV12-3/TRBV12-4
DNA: TGTGCCAGCAGAGAAGGGACGAACACCGGGGAGCTGTTTTTT
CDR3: CASREGTNTGELFF

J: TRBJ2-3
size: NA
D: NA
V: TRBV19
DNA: TGTGCCAGTAGTTCCCGGAGCGGGAGCACAGATACGCAGTATTTT
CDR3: CASSSRSGSTDTQYF

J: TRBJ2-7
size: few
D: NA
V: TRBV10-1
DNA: TGCGCCGGGCCCAGGGGCCGGAGCTCCTACGAGCAGTACTTC
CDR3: CAGPRGRSSYEQYF

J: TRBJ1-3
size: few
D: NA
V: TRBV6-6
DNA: TGTGCCAGCAGTTACTGGGCCCCGATGAGGCCTAAAACCGGAAACACCATATATTTT
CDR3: CASSYWAPMRPKTGNTIYF